What follows describes a single T cell receptor (beta chain). Every patient had relapsed following autologous stem cell transplantation, and cohorts differed in brentuximab vedotin exposure. Germline V gene lookup returns CDR1 PRHDT and CDR2 FYEKMQ (reference sequence). V lost 5 bases, J lost 0 bases, and 12 bases lay in between. The CDR3 is 15 residues long. Clones were read by immunoSEQ multiplex PCR, and TCRdb kept only the in-frame ones, dropping some. Seen here are tens of thousands of clones, almost 90% observed once, and the top ten hold roughly 9.7%. The data stem from a study of PD-1 blockade in classical Hodgkin lymphoma.

The chain carries TRBV13 and TRBJ2-3; a weak D match, TRBD2 (6 bases). The receptor comes from a human donor with classical Hodgkin lymphoma. The sample was peripheral blood mononuclear cells (PBMCs), taken at baseline. The CDR3 loop is CASSQFGGSTDTQYF. CDR3 nucleotide sequence: TGTGCCAGCAGCCAATTCGGGGGTAGCACAGATACGCAGTATTTT.